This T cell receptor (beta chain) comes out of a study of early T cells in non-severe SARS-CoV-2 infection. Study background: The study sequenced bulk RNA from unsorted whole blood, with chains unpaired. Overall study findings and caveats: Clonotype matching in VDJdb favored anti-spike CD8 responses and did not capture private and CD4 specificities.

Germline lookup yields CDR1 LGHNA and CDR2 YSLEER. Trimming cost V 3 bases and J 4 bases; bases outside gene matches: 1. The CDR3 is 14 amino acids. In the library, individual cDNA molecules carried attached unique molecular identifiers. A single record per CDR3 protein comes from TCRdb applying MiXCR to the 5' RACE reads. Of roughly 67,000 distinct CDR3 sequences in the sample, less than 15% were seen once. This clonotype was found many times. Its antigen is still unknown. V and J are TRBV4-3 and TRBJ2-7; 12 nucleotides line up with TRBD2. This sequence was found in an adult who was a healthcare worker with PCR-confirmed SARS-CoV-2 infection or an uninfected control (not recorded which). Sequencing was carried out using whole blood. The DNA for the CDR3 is TGCGCCAGCAGCCAGACTAGCGGGGGTTACGAGCAGTACTTC. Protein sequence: CASSQTSGGYEQYF.